Listed here are 24 T cell receptor beta chains from one sample, sequenced in a study of shared clonotypes between healthy human individuals. Repertoires were generated with immunoSEQ multiplex PCR, while TCRdb's copy carries only in-frame clones and drops some. The sample lists a few million clones; around 95% were seen once. The sample comprised naive CD4+ T cells sorted from blood. Subset here: CD45RA+ positively selected. The receptor set was obtained from a man younger than 30 in good health.

The chain joins TRBV6-1 to TRBJ2-7, with 8 bases identical to TRBD1. CDR1 and CDR2 (germline): MNHNS, SASEGT. This CDR3 spans 14 amino acids. Germline trimming cut 6 bases from V and 4 bases from J; bases unmatched to any gene: 8. This CDR3 is CASRRTRGPYEQYF. For the CDR3, the DNA is TGTGCCAGCAGGCGAACCAGGGGGCCTTACGAGCAGTACTTC.

This clone appeared a single time. This chain uses TRBV11-2 with TRBJ2-5, with 8 positions matching TRBD2. Trimming took 0 bases from V and 3 from J; bases not matched to a gene: 6. CDR3 length equals 16 residues. Germline-derived CDR1 and CDR2 are SGHAT and FQNNGV. This chain's CDR3 is CASSLDYAGGKETQYF. DNA of the CDR3: TGTGCCAGCAGCTTAGATTATGCGGGAGGAAAAGAGACCCAGTACTTC.

Concerning this clone: Other DNA sequences from this sample encode an identical CDR3 as well. The chain is built from TRBV7-8 and TRBJ1-3, with TRBD1 as a possible D gene (5 bases). The V end was cut by 5 bases, the J end by 0 bases, with 11 bases between. The CDR3 runs to 15 residues. Germline CDR1 is SGHVS and CDR2 is FQNEAQ. The CDR3 reads CASSLGTGSGNTIYF. CDR3 DNA sequence: TGTGCCAGCAGCCTAGGGACGGGCTCTGGAAACACCATATATTTT.

The chain joins TRBV27 to TRBJ1-1; D gene unclear. Trimming pared 5 bases from V and 0 bases from J, leaving 13 bases between. Per the germline V gene, CDR1 is MNHEY and CDR2 is SMNVEV (reference sequence). The CDR3 runs to 15 residues. CDR3 residues: CASSSLGSMNTEAFF. In nucleotides, the CDR3 is TGTGCCAGCAGTAGCCTAGGGTCTATGAACACTGAAGCTTTCTTT.

The chain couples TRBV5-8 to TRBJ2-7; the match to TRBD2 covers 7 bases. Germline V lookup: CDR1 SGHTS, CDR2 YDEGEE. J lost 4 bases, V lost 3 bases, and 10 bases had no gene match. The CDR3 totals 15 residues. Written as DNA, the CDR3 is TGTGCCAGCAGCTCGGCGGGGGTGTTGGGGTACGAGCAGTACTTC. Translated: CASSSAGVLGYEQYF.

This sequence joins TRBV30 and TRBJ1-2; D unclear. V lost 0 bases to trimming and J lost 7 bases, with 12 bases between them. Germline V lookup: CDR1 GTSNPN, CDR2 SVGIG (reference sequence). This CDR3 has 13 residues. DNA for the CDR3: TGTGCCTGGAGTGTCGTCTGGGTGGGTGGCTACACCTTC. It yields the protein CAWSVVWVGGYTF.

Points on this clone: Distinct nucleotide sequences in the sample also encode this CDR3. V and J are TRBV7-9 and TRBJ2-1; no definite D call. CDR1 is SEHNR, CDR2 FQNEAQ, per germline (reference sequence). Trimming took 4 bases from V and 9 from J, leaving 1 base between them. This CDR3 comprises 9 residues. In DNA form, the CDR3 reads TGTGCCAGCAGCTCTGAGCAGTTCTTC. Translated: CASSSEQFF.

The rearrangement joins TRBV5-1 to TRBJ2-1; TRBD2 matches at 7 bases. CDR3 length: 15 amino acids. Germline loops: CDR1 SGHRS, CDR2 YFSETQ. The ends lost 1 base at V and 9 bases at J; junction bases unmatched: 10. CDR3 in DNA: TGCGCCAGCAGCTTGTCTCCCAAAGCGGGGAGTGAGCAGTTCTTC. It encodes CASSLSPKAGSEQFF.

This clone has only one observation. This rearrangement joins TRBV5-1 to TRBJ2-5; D is perhaps TRBD2 (5 bases). V was trimmed by 4 bases and J by 5 bases, leaving 18 bases between them. Germline assignment: CDR1 SGHRS and CDR2 YFSETQ. The CDR3 consists of 15 residues. Here the CDR3 reads CASSPTPAGPETQYF. The CDR3 nucleotides read TGCGCCAGCAGCCCGACCCCGGCGGGTCCGGAGACCCAGTACTTC.

The chain joins TRBV10-3 to TRBJ2-7, with 10 bases aligning to TRBD1. Germline V lookup: CDR1 ENHRY, CDR2 SYGVKD. V was clipped by 6 bases and J by 1 base; unmatched bases: 3. This CDR3 is built from 14 residues. The CDR3 nucleotides are TGTGCCATCAGCCAGGGACAGGGGTCCTACGAGCAGTACTTC. Translated, it gives CAISQGQGSYEQYF.

Remarks on this clone: The same CDR3 also results from other DNA sequences found in this sample. The CDR3 reads CASSLEVDTEAFF. As DNA, the CDR3 is TGTGCCAGCAGCTTGGAGGTGGACACTGAAGCTTTCTTT. This chain links TRBV5-4 with TRBJ1-1; unclear D gene. The CDR3 totals 13 residues. The V gene's germline CDR1 is SGHNT and CDR2 YYREEE (reference sequence). V lost 0 bases and J 3 bases, leaving 6 bases between the germline ends.

The V and J genes are TRBV13 and TRBJ2-7, with D perhaps matching TRBD1 or TRBD2 (6 bases each). Trimming pared 0 bases from V and 2 bases from J, leaving 23 bases between. CDR3 length equals 19 residues. CDR1 is PRHDT, CDR2 FYEKMQ, per germline (reference sequence). In DNA form, the CDR3 reads TGTGCCAGCAGCTTAGGCAGGGGCGGAATACGGGACTCGACCTACGAGCAGTACTTC. Its protein is CASSLGRGGIRDSTYEQYF. Using reference TRBV13 and TRBJ2-7 for the parts outside the CDR3, the full variable domain is AAGVIQSPRHLIKEKRETATLKCYPIPRHDTVYWYQQGPGQDPQFLISFYEKMQSDKGSIPDRFSAQQFSDYHSELNMSSLELGDSALYFCASSLGRGGIRDSTYEQYFGPGTRLTVT.

This chain connects TRBV11-2 to TRBJ1-6; D unresolved. V lost 3 bases to trimming and J lost 6 bases, with 15 bases between them. This CDR3 is built from 16 residues. Germline V gives CDR1 SGHAT, CDR2 FQNNGV. CDR3 residues: CASSFNFGQVNSPLHF. The DNA for the CDR3 is TGTGCCAGCAGCTTTAATTTCGGGCAGGTTAATTCACCCCTCCACTTT.

Worth noting for this clone: The same CDR3 can be traced to other DNA sequences in this sample. The J gene is TRBJ2-1, the V gene TRBV2; 8 nucleotides match TRBD1. The V and J ends lost 1 base and 2 bases, in that order; junction bases with no gene match: 1. The CDR3 totals 15 residues. CDR1 and CDR2 from the germline V gene are SNHLY and FYNNEI. The CDR3 reads CASSEEQGAYNEQFF. The DNA for the CDR3 is TGTGCCAGCAGTGAAGAACAGGGGGCCTACAATGAGCAGTTCTTC.

V gene TRBV10-2 combines with J gene TRBJ2-5, with TRBD2 identical over 7 bases. The CDR3 has 16 amino acids. The V segment lost 6 bases and the J segment 5 bases; nucleotides outside the gene matches: 15. The germline V gene encodes CDR1 WSHSY and CDR2 SAAADI. The CDR3 sequence: CASRSGIPSSAETQYF. Here the CDR3 DNA reads TGCGCCAGCAGGAGCGGGATCCCTTCCTCCGCCGAGACCCAGTACTTC.

V usage is TRBV5-1 and J usage is TRBJ2-7, with 8 nucleotides matching TRBD1. Germline CDR1 and CDR2: SGHRS and YFSETQ. Trimming at V came to 0 bases and at J to 6 bases, leaving 2 bases not matched to a gene. There are 13 residues in the CDR3. For the CDR3, the DNA is TGCGCCAGCAGCTTGGGACAGGGGTTCGAGCAGTACTTC. It codes for CASSLGQGFEQYF.

CDR3 sequence (DNA): TGCGCCAGCAGCCCGGGAGGCTCCTACAATGAGCAGTTCTTC. Residues: CASSPGGSYNEQFF. This chain uses TRBV4-3 with TRBJ2-1; 7 positions agree with TRBD2. The CDR3 runs 14 residues. V gave up 4 bases and J gave up 0 bases; unmatched junction bases: 0. Germline-derived CDR1 and CDR2 are LGHNA and YSLEER.

The V gene is TRBV5-4, the J gene TRBJ2-4; TRBD2 might be the D (5 bases). The ends were cut back, 2 bases at V and 2 bases at J, with 8 bases in the middle. The CDR3 is 14 amino acids. The germline CDR1 and CDR2 sequences are SGHNT and YYREEE (reference sequence). CDR3: CASSFHGTKNIQYF. The CDR3, as DNA: TGTGCCAGCAGCTTTCACGGGACCAAAAACATTCAGTACTTC.

Turning to this clone: The sample holds other DNA sequences that translate to the same CDR3. The genes are TRBV7-2 and TRBJ2-7, with TRBD2 matching 10 bases. Germline V CDR1 and CDR2: SGHTA, FQGNSA. V lost 1 base and J lost 4; bases outside the gene matches: 4. CDR3 length equals 15 residues. The DNA for the CDR3 is TGTGCCAGCAGCTTAGGGACTAGCGGAGGGTACGAGCAGTACTTC. The encoded protein is CASSLGTSGGYEQYF.

The chain employs TRBV11-2 and TRBJ2-5, with 7 positions matching TRBD1. V dropped 5 bases and J dropped 5; count of bases not matched to a gene: 5. This CDR3 contains 13 residues. Germline lookup yields CDR1 SGHAT and CDR2 FQNNGV. CDR3 in DNA: TGTGCCAGCAGCCTAACAGGGGTCGAGACCCAGTACTTC. This sequence encodes CASSLTGVETQYF. The whole variable domain, filled in from reference TRBV11-2 and TRBJ2-5, reads EAGVAQSPRYKIIEKRQSVAFWCNPISGHATLYWYQQILGQGPKLLIQFQNNGVVDDSQLPKDRFSAERLKGVDSTLKIQPAKLEDSAVYLCASSLTGVETQYFGPGTRLLVL.

As for this clone: At the DNA level, this CDR3 is encoded by other sequences in the same sample as well. This chain's CDR3 is CAWSPSSYNEQFF. In DNA form, the CDR3 reads TGTGCCTGGAGCCCTAGCTCCTACAATGAGCAGTTCTTC. The chain joins TRBV30 to TRBJ2-1; D remains unclear. With 3 bases removed from V and 0 bases from J, the gap between germline ends came to 6 bases. There are 13 residues in the CDR3. The germline V gene has CDR1 GTSNPN and CDR2 SVGIG (reference sequence).

The chain has TRBV5-1 and TRBJ1-1, with D uncertain. Germline V gene sequence: CDR1 SGHRS, CDR2 YFSETQ. The CDR3 consists of 14 residues. Between the trimmed V and J ends, which lost 4 bases and 1 base, there was a span of 11 bases. DNA of the CDR3: TGCGCCAGCAGCCTGGAGGTGGCGAACACTGAAGCTTTCTTT. Translating it yields CASSLEVANTEAFF. Full variable domain (missing parts from reference TRBV5-1 and TRBJ1-1): KAGVTQTPRYLIKTRGQQVTLSCSPISGHRSVSWYQQTPGQGLQFLFEYFSETQRNKGNFPGRFSGRQFSNSRSEMNVSTLELGDSALYLCASSLEVANTEAFFGQGTRLTVV.

This clone has only one observation. In the same sample, other DNA sequences code for this CDR3. The V and J genes are TRBV10-3 and TRBJ1-1; weak D call: TRBD1 (6 bases). The CDR3 contains 13 residues. Germline assignment: CDR1 ENHRY and CDR2 SYGVKD. Deletions cut 8 bases from V and 1 base from J, with 11 bases between. The CDR3 is CAIRQGTNTEAFF. CDR3 bases: TGTGCCATCCGGCAGGGGACGAACACTGAAGCTTTCTTT.

This clone was seen once. The V gene is TRBV4-1, the J gene TRBJ1-2; TRBD1 is a possible D gene (5 bases). Per germline, CDR1 MGHRA and CDR2 YSYEKL. Trimming took off 4 bases at V and 7 bases at J, with 25 bases between the two ends. CDR3 length equals 17 residues. The CDR3 DNA reads TGCGCCAGCAGCCGTGGGGTTGAGGTCCGGGGCGGGGGTGGCTACACCTTC. It translates to CASSRGVEVRGGGGYTF.